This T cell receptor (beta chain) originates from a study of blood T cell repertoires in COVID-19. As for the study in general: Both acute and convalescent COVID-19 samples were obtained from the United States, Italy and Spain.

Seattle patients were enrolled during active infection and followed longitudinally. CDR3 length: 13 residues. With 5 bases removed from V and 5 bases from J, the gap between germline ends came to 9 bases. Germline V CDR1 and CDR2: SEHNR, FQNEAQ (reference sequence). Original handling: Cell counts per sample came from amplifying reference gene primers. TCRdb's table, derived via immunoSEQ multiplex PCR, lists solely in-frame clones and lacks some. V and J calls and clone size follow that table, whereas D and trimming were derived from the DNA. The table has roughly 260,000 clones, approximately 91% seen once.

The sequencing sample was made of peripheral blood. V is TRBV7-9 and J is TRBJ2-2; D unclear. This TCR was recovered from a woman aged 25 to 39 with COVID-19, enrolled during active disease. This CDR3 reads CASSTPATGELFF. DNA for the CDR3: TGTGCCAGCAGCACTCCTGCGACCGGGGAGCTGTTTTTT.